This T cell receptor (beta chain) was captured in a study of tumor-infiltrating lymphocytes in primary liver carcinoma (dated by TCRdb to the late 2010s). Concerning the study at large: Hepatocellular carcinoma (four) or combined HCC and intrahepatic cholangiocarcinoma (one) was present in the five patients, who were three men and two women aged 30 to 69 years. The five patients had tumors staged T1-T3 N0M0, with maximum diameters ranging from about 4 to 11 cm. Each sample produced about 3.5 to 7.5 million productive TCRbeta reads, and read depth showed no significant difference between tissue types. For each liver tumor, the study sampled five regions along with adjacent normal tissue and blood, and applied TCRbeta repertoire sequencing, expression microarrays and whole-exome sequencing. A total of roughly 35 specimens from 5 patients underwent TCRbeta repertoire sequencing, comprising about 25 tumor regions, 5 adjacent noncancerous liver tissues and 5 peripheral blood samples. To link TCRbeta repertoire diversity with the local molecular phenotype, the roughly 27 tumor region samples were profiled using Agilent mRNA microarrays. Reproducibility between technical replicate repertoires was high, with correlation coefficients above 0.98 and mean shared-clone rates about 0.9.

Starting from about 500 ng total RNA, TCRbeta-specific cDNA was produced by reverse transcription with a constant-region primer and ProtoScript II reverse transcriptase. Construction of the TCRbeta libraries relied on three nested rounds of multiplex PCR, following a slightly modified ARM-PCR procedure. Multiplex TRBV1-TRBV30 forward primers and a Cbeta reverse primer were used in the first two PCR rounds, each of which was run for 10 to 11 cycles. Sample barcodes and Illumina adapters were added in a final 25-cycle PCR with Deep VentR polymerase. Before sequencing, amplicons between 200 and 500 bp were purified from gel using a QIAquick gel extraction kit. TCRbeta amplicons were sequenced on an Illumina HiSeq 2500 with 250-bp paired-end reads. The paper's processing steps were these. Trimmomatic v0.33 was used to quality-trim the reads, and FLASH v1.2.11 was used to merge paired reads so that full CDR3 sequences could be recovered. V, D and J germline segments were assigned to the rearranged TCRbeta sequences using MiGEC v1.2.1b. Clonotype statistics and Shannon-Wiener diversity indices were calculated with VDJtools v1.0.0. To cut down on sampling bias, every analysis after diversity analysis relied on just the 250 most abundant clonotypes from each sample. Using fastp trimming at Q25 and MiXCR clonotype assembly, TCRdb reanalyzed the public sequencing data and kept in-frame beta chains. Every entry covers one CDR3 protein and lists the most common genes and DNA from its rows. The authors' filters were not applied to this entry. Here the sample has about 41,000 distinct CDR3 sequences; approximately 70% occur a single time. The top ten hold about 20% of the sample.

Beyond this particular receptor, the publication reports: Because only the TCR beta chain was sequenced and unpaired alpha chains were not captured, true repertoire diversity is likely underestimated. Repertoire overlap was higher between tumor regions (mean about 36%) than tumor-adjacent (around 17%) or tumor-blood (approximately 14%) pairs, consistent with antigen-driven expansion. Since the samples were bulk and unsorted, there was no way to compare CD4+ and CD8+ T cell repertoires. Only about 8-24% of top clones were present in all five regions of a tumor, suggesting spatial heterogeneity of tumor-infiltrating T cells. A significantly larger repertoire fraction was made up by the top 250 clones in tumors than in blood (p = 0.039). The study included only five patients, and the authors note findings should be validated in a larger study.

The germline V gene supplies CDR1 SGHAT and CDR2 FQNNGV. The CDR3 region is 13 residues in length, termini included. CDR3 DNA only is kept here, 39 bases in frame from base 1. Without any cell sorting, total RNA and DNA were co-extracted from approximately 22-30 mg of bulk tissue using the AllPrep DNA/RNA mini kit. Between November 2015 and early 2016, about 5 patients in China with histopathologically diagnosed primary liver carcinoma had their tumors surgically resected. Patients had chronic HBV infection and were treatment-naive at sampling. Five spatially separated regions were sampled per tumor: superior, inferior, left-lateral and right-lateral poles, plus the tumor centre. According to histology, viable tumor cells made up more than 80% of every tumor sample. Fresh tumor and adjacent tissue pieces were bisected; one half was stored in RNAlater at -80°C, the other sent for histology. Comments on this clonotype: Its antigen is unknown. The conserved phenylalanine or tryptophan is not found at the CDR3 terminus, so this likely reflects a read error.

Input material: liver tumor tissue from sampling region 2. The sample's cell subset or site label, in plain terms: tumor region T2, inferior pole. This receptor was taken from a man in his forties with primary liver carcinoma and hepatitis B virus infection. The V gene is TRBV11-2 and the J gene is TRBJ2-3, with no confidently assigned D gene. The CDR3 loop reads CVSSLDLPDTQYY. The nucleotide sequence is given as TGTGTCAGCAGTTTAGATTTACCAGATACGCAGTATTAT.